These 32 T cell receptor beta chains were sequenced from one sample in a study of OX40 agonist ivuxolimab in advanced cancers. The data were produced by immunoSEQ multiplex PCR, yet TCRdb's version contains in-frame clones alone and is incomplete. There are about 110,000 clones in the sample; over 85% occur only once, and 0.27% lies in the top ten. The material sequenced was CD4+ or CD8+ T cells sorted from blood, taken in a trial of the OX40 agonist ivuxolimab. Receptor source: an adult with an advanced solid tumor such as melanoma, head and neck, liver or kidney cancer.

The CDR3 DNA reads TGTGCCACCAGCAGAGATTTCCGCAGGGGGGTTGGTAAACTGTTTTTT. Translation gives CATSRDFRRGVGKLFF. The chain recombines TRBV15 with TRBJ1-4; 7 bases line up with TRBD1. The CDR3 extends over 16 amino acids. J was trimmed by 11 bases and V by 0 bases; bases with no gene match: 12. Germline assignment: CDR1 LNHNV and CDR2 YYDKDF (reference sequence).

The V and J genes are TRBV15 and TRBJ1-2, with D unresolved. Trimming removed 0 bases at V and 8 bases at J, with 22 bases between. This CDR3 is 17 amino acids long. Germline V lookup: CDR1 LNHNV, CDR2 YYDKDF (reference sequence). CDR3 nucleotide sequence: TGTGCCACCAGCAGAGATAGGGAGGAGGGCAGCCGGCGAGGCTACACCTTC. Protein: CATSRDREEGSRRGYTF.

The CDR3 DNA sequence: TGTGCCAGCAGCCCCATGACAGGGTTCTATGGCTACACCTTC. The encoded protein is CASSPMTGFYGYTF. The rearrangement links TRBV11-2 to TRBJ1-2, with 7 bases that match TRBD1. The CDR3 runs 14 residues. Germline values: CDR1 SGHAT, CDR2 FQNNGV. The trim removed 5 bases at V and 4 bases at J, leaving 7 bases unmatched. Filled out from reference TRBV11-2 and TRBJ1-2, the complete variable domain reads EAGVAQSPRYKIIEKRQSVAFWCNPISGHATLYWYQQILGQGPKLLIQFQNNGVVDDSQLPKDRFSAERLKGVDSTLKIQPAKLEDSAVYLCASSPMTGFYGYTFGSGTRLTVV.

This clone has just a few counts. The genes are TRBV19 and TRBJ1-6, with TRBD1 as a possible D gene (6 bases). The CDR3 sequence is 17 residues long. CDR1 is LNHDA, CDR2 SQIVND, per germline (reference sequence). V shed 6 bases and J shed 5 bases, with 20 bases lying between them. DNA of the CDR3: TGTGCCAGTAGCTCCTGGGACACGGCGGGGGATAATTCACCCCTCCACTTT. Translated: CASSSWDTAGDNSPLHF.

The chain has TRBV11-2 and TRBJ2-3, with TRBD2 matching 11 bases. J was trimmed by 3 bases and V by 0 bases; bases with no gene match: 2. Germline lookup yields CDR1 SGHAT and CDR2 FQNNGV. CDR3 length: 16 amino acids. CDR3 nucleotides: TGTGCCAGCAGCTTAGAACTAGCGGGAGTGACAGATACGCAGTATTTT. Protein sequence: CASSLELAGVTDTQYF.

The chain recombines TRBV14 with TRBJ1-1, with TRBD1 matching 7 bases. Germline-derived CDR1 and CDR2 are SGHDN and FVKESK. The CDR3 runs to 12 residues. Unmatched junction bases numbered 1, after V lost 4 bases and J lost 5 bases. This CDR3 reads CASSLRGTEAFF. The CDR3 nucleotides are TGTGCCAGCAGCCTCAGGGGGACTGAAGCTTTCTTT.

This sequence joins TRBV7-9 and TRBJ2-1, with TRBD2 matching over 11 bases. V lost 3 bases and J lost 9; bases outside the gene matches: 1. CDR3 size: 13 residues. In germline, CDR1 is SEHNR, CDR2 FQNEAQ (reference sequence). This CDR3 reads CASSFSGRGEQFF. CDR3 in DNA: TGTGCCAGCAGCTTTAGCGGGAGGGGTGAGCAGTTCTTC. The entire variable domain, with the rest obtained from reference TRBV7-9 and TRBJ2-1, is as follows: DTGVSQNPRHKITKRGQNVTFRCDPISEHNRLYWYRQTLGQGPEFLTYFQNEAQLEKSRLLSDRFSAERPKGSFSTLEIQRTEQGDSAMYLCASSFSGRGEQFFGPGTRLTVL.

The rearrangement links TRBV19 to TRBJ1-4, with D tentatively TRBD1 (5 bases). V lost 3 bases, J lost 8 bases, and 10 bases lay in between. The CDR3 runs to 13 residues. Germline values: CDR1 LNHDA, CDR2 SQIVND (reference sequence). This CDR3 is CASSIQGREKLFF. In nucleotides, the CDR3 is TGTGCCAGTAGTATTCAGGGCCGGGAAAAACTGTTTTTT.

This chain connects TRBV2 to TRBJ2-7; D is perhaps TRBD1 or TRBD2 (6 bases each). V was clipped by 5 bases and J by 5 bases, with 22 bases between them. This CDR3 is built from 16 residues. The germline V gene encodes CDR1 SNHLY and CDR2 FYNNEI. The CDR3 nucleotides read TGTGCCAGCAGTAAGGACAGTTCCCTAAGGAGGGACGAGCAGTACTTC. This translates into CASSKDSSLRRDEQYF.

V usage is TRBV7-9 and J usage is TRBJ2-7, with D perhaps matching TRBD1 or TRBD2 (6 bases each). Germline lookup yields CDR1 SEHNR and CDR2 FQNEAQ (reference sequence). The CDR3 totals 12 residues. Trimming left V 4 bases short and J 10 bases short, with 14 bases between. The CDR3 DNA reads TGTGCCAGCAGCTGGGGGGAAGGGGGACAGTACTTC. It codes for CASSWGEGGQYF.

This clone showed up just a few times. This chain uses TRBV19 with TRBJ1-1; 10 bases are shared with TRBD1. In germline, CDR1 is LNHDA, CDR2 SQIVND (reference sequence). J lost 0 bases, V lost 3 bases, and 10 bases had no gene match. The CDR3 runs to 18 residues. The CDR3 DNA is TGTGCCAGTAGTATCAGGGCACCGGGACAGGGGATGAACACTGAAGCTTTCTTT. Translated: CASSIRAPGQGMNTEAFF.

The rearrangement links TRBV7-3 to TRBJ1-1, with no clear D. The CDR3 sequence is 14 residues long. CDR1 and CDR2 (germline): SGHTA, FQGTGA. With 5 bases removed from V and 1 base from J, the gap between germline ends came to 11 bases. The CDR3 here is CASSLRTGNTEAFF. The DNA for the CDR3 is TGTGCCAGCAGCCTCCGGACGGGGAACACTGAAGCTTTCTTT.

V usage is TRBV19 and J usage is TRBJ1-5; D is ambiguous. Germline CDR1 reads LNHDA; CDR2 reads SQIVND (reference sequence). The length of the CDR3 is 14 residues. Deletions cut 5 bases from V and 7 bases from J, with 15 bases between. The DNA for the CDR3 is TGTGCCAGTAGTGGAGGACTGTACTCCCAGCCCCAGCATTTT. Translating it yields CASSGGLYSQPQHF. Supplemented by reference TRBV19 and TRBJ1-5, the full variable domain reads DGGITQSPKYLFRKEGQNVTLSCEQNLNHDAMYWYRQDPGQGLRLIYYSQIVNDFQKGDIAEGYSVSREKKESFPLTVTSAQKNPTAFYLCASSGGLYSQPQHFGDGTRLSIL.

This clone turned up a few times. Within the sample, other DNA sequences also encode this same CDR3. The chain uses TRBV10-3 and TRBJ1-5; weak D call: TRBD1 (6 bases). CDR3 length: 15 amino acids. The ends were cut back, 3 bases at V and 3 bases at J, with 12 bases in the middle. Germline V lookup: CDR1 ENHRY, CDR2 SYGVKD. CDR3 protein: CAISEEGEPNQPQHF. The CDR3 nucleotides read TGTGCCATCAGTGAAGAGGGGGAGCCCAATCAGCCCCAGCATTTT.

CDR3 in DNA: TGCGCCAGCAGCTTGCGGACAGGGGACACCGGGGAGCTGTTTTTT. Protein product: CASSLRTGDTGELFF. J is TRBJ2-2 and V is TRBV5-1; TRBD1 matches at 9 bases. V gave up 1 base and J gave up 3 bases; unmatched junction bases: 1. The CDR3 has 15 residues. The germline CDR1 and CDR2 sequences are SGHRS and YFSETQ.

The chain carries TRBV7-2 and TRBJ1-1; a weak D match, TRBD1 (6 bases). This CDR3 is built from 13 residues. V was pared by 6 bases and J by 6 bases, with 14 bases between. Per the germline V gene, CDR1 is SGHTA and CDR2 is FQGNSA. The CDR3, as DNA: TGTGCCAGCAGTTTCACAGGGAATGCTGAAGCTTTCTTT. This codes for CASSFTGNAEAFF.

The rearrangement joins TRBV4-1 to TRBJ2-7; no clear D. The CDR3 loop spans 13 amino acids. The germline V gene has CDR1 MGHRA and CDR2 YSYEKL. V gave up 2 bases and J gave up 4 bases, with 9 bases separating them. This CDR3 is CASSQSPLYEQYF. In nucleotides, the CDR3 is TGCGCCAGCAGCCAATCGCCTCTATACGAGCAGTACTTC.

The CDR3, as DNA: TGTGCCAGCAGTTCGACAGGGCGGAATGGCTACACCTTC. This gives the protein CASSSTGRNGYTF. The chain joins TRBV27 to TRBJ1-2, with 7 bases matching TRBD1. The J segment lost 6 bases and the V segment lost 4 bases, leaving 5 bases of the junction unmatched. Germline lookup yields CDR1 MNHEY and CDR2 SMNVEV (reference sequence). The CDR3 has 13 amino acids.

This rearrangement joins TRBV19 to TRBJ1-1; possible D gene TRBD1, 5 bases. V was cut by 7 bases and J by 1 base, with 19 bases left in between. The CDR3 runs to 16 residues. Germline V gene data show CDR1 as LNHDA and CDR2 as SQIVND (reference sequence). CDR3 sequence reads: CASKNTLRGWNTEAFF. The DNA for the CDR3 is TGTGCCAGTAAAAATACATTAAGGGGTTGGAACACTGAAGCTTTCTTT. Looking up the rest from reference TRBV19 and TRBJ1-1 gives the full variable domain: DGGITQSPKYLFRKEGQNVTLSCEQNLNHDAMYWYRQDPGQGLRLIYYSQIVNDFQKGDIAEGYSVSREKKESFPLTVTSAQKNPTAFYLCASKNTLRGWNTEAFFGQGTRLTVV.

A single count supports this clone. V and J are TRBV7-3 and TRBJ2-1; TRBD1 might be the D (6 bases). CDR1 and CDR2 from the germline V gene are SGHTA and FQGTGA. The length of the CDR3 is 15 residues. Trimming left V 4 bases short and J 6 bases short, with 16 bases between. The CDR3 DNA reads as TGTGCCAGCAGCTGGGACGCAGGGGTCGGCAATGAGCAGTTCTTC. Its protein product is CASSWDAGVGNEQFF. Based on the CDR3 plus reference TRBV7-3 and TRBJ2-1, the full variable domain is GAGVSQTPSNKVTEKGKYVELRCDPISGHTALYWYRQSLGQGPEFLIYFQGTGAADDSGLPNDRFFAVRPEGSVSTLKIQRTERGDSAVYLCASSWDAGVGNEQFFGPGTRLTVL.

V and J are TRBV5-1 and TRBJ2-7; the D call may be TRBD1 or TRBD2 (5 bases each). CDR1 and CDR2 from the germline V gene are SGHRS and YFSETQ. V lost 2 bases, J lost 6 bases, and 15 bases lay in between. This CDR3 contains 14 residues. CDR3 DNA sequence: TGCGCCAGCAGCTTACTGTATATGGGGGTCGAGCAGTACTTC. This gives the protein CASSLLYMGVEQYF.

The chain is built from TRBV5-1 and TRBJ1-5, with D perhaps matching TRBD1 (5 bases). This CDR3 contains 14 residues. Trimming removed 0 bases at V and 6 bases at J, with 10 bases between. The germline V gene has CDR1 SGHRS and CDR2 YFSETQ. The CDR3 sequence is CASSLGGGGQPQHF. CDR3 sequence (DNA): TGCGCCAGCAGCTTGGGTGGGGGGGGTCAGCCCCAGCATTTT.

V usage is TRBV6-5 and J usage is TRBJ2-5; D is perhaps TRBD2 (6 bases). The CDR3 is 14 residues long. Trimming stripped 2 bases from V and 2 bases from J, with 9 bases between. Per the germline V gene, CDR1 is MNHEY and CDR2 is SVGAGI. The CDR3 region is CASSYDGRQETQYF. CDR3 DNA: TGTGCCAGCAGTTACGACGGGAGACAAGAGACCCAGTACTTC.

This chain links TRBV4-1 with TRBJ2-1; TRBD2 agrees at 8 bases. The CDR3 sequence is 19 residues long. V dropped 4 bases and J dropped 6; count of bases not matched to a gene: 20. Germline assignment: CDR1 MGHRA and CDR2 YSYEKL. CDR3 coding DNA: TGCGCCAGCAGCCTCCATTCCGTGGCTAGCGGGTCCTCTCGCAATGAGCAGTTCTTC. It yields the protein CASSLHSVASGSSRNEQFF.

V gene TRBV5-6 combines with J gene TRBJ1-2; 9 bases fit TRBD1. CDR3 length equals 15 residues. Germline V gene data show CDR1 as SGHDT and CDR2 as YYEEEE. V was clipped by 3 bases and J by 3 bases; unmatched bases: 6. The CDR3 spells CASSSGDRDHYGYTF. DNA for the CDR3: TGTGCCAGCAGCTCGGGGGACAGGGACCACTATGGCTACACCTTC.

The count of this clone is one. The rearrangement links TRBV5-1 to TRBJ2-3; a weak D match, TRBD1 (5 bases). Germline V gives CDR1 SGHRS, CDR2 YFSETQ. V dropped 4 bases and J dropped 1 base, with 13 bases sitting between them. This CDR3 spans 15 amino acids. CDR3 nucleotides: TGCGCCAGCAGCAGTGGGGCCATCGGCACAGATACGCAGTATTTT. It yields the protein CASSSGAIGTDTQYF.

V usage is TRBV6-6 and J usage is TRBJ1-6; D is undetermined. Germline loops: CDR1 MNHNY, CDR2 SVGAGI (reference sequence). V lost 6 bases, J lost 5 bases, and 8 bases lay in between. The CDR3 consists of 13 residues. The CDR3 DNA reads TGTGCCAGCAGATCCGGGGATAATTCACCCCTCCACTTT. Translation: CASRSGDNSPLHF.

The gene calls are TRBV5-4 and TRBJ1-1; D perhaps matches TRBD1 (6 bases). This CDR3 region has 14 residues. Germline CDR1 is SGHNT and CDR2 is YYREEE (reference sequence). The germline V and J ends were trimmed by 5 bases and 1 base, with 12 bases remaining between them. The CDR3 DNA is TGTGCCAGCAGGCCTAACAGGGAGAACACTGAAGCTTTCTTT. This gives the protein CASRPNRENTEAFF.

V is TRBV28 and J is TRBJ2-3; D uncertain. CDR3 length: 15 residues. The V and J ends lost 10 bases and 2 bases respectively, with 19 bases between them. Looked up from germline, CDR1 is MDHEN and CDR2 is SYDVKM. The CDR3 bases are TGTGCCACCGGGCCCCATCGAGATTTCACAGATACGCAGTATTTT. This sequence encodes CATGPHRDFTDTQYF.

The rearrangement joins TRBV5-1 to TRBJ1-1; TRBD1 might be the D (6 bases). This CDR3 is 13 amino acids long. The germline V and J ends were trimmed by 4 bases and 6 bases, with 13 bases remaining between them. Per germline, CDR1 SGHRS and CDR2 YFSETQ. For the CDR3, the DNA is TGCGCCAGCAGCCCTGGAGGGGGAGCTGAAGCTTTCTTT. It is translated as CASSPGGGAEAFF.

The J gene is TRBJ2-5, the V gene TRBV27, with 7 bases lining up with TRBD1. Germline CDR1 and CDR2: MNHEY and SMNVEV (reference sequence). The J segment lost 5 bases and the V segment lost 1 base, leaving 10 bases of the junction unmatched. The CDR3 has 16 amino acids. The CDR3 spells CASSLFFWGQNETQYF. The CDR3 region has the DNA TGTGCCAGCAGTTTATTTTTCTGGGGACAGAACGAGACCCAGTACTTC.

V is TRBV7-9 and J is TRBJ1-4; tentative D call: TRBD1 (6 bases). Per the germline V gene, CDR1 is SEHNR and CDR2 is FQNEAQ (reference sequence). Trimming stripped 4 bases from V and 4 bases from J, with 16 bases between. The CDR3 covers 16 residues. The CDR3 sequence is CASSSESGTINEKLFF. The CDR3 DNA reads TGTGCCAGCAGCTCAGAATCAGGGACAATTAATGAAAAACTGTTTTTT.